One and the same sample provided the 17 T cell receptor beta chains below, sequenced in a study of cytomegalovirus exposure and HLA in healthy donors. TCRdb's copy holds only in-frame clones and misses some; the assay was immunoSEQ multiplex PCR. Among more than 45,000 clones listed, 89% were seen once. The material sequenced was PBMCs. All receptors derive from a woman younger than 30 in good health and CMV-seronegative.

Here the CDR3 DNA reads TGCGCCAGCAGCCCGGGACTACCGCCGGATACGCAGTATTTT. This gives the protein CASSPGLPPDTQYF. The V and J genes are TRBV4-1 and TRBJ2-3, with TRBD2 matching 7 bases. V shed 4 bases and J 6 bases; nucleotides not matched to a gene: 7. The CDR3 runs to 14 residues. The germline V gene has CDR1 MGHRA and CDR2 YSYEKL.

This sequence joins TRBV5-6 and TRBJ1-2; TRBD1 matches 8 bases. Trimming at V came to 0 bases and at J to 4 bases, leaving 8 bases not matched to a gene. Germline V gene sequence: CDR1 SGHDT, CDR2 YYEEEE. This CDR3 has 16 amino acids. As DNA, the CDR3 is TGTGCCAGCAGCTTGGGGCCAGGGGGCCTCTCCTATGGCTACACCTTC. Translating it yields CASSLGPGGLSYGYTF.

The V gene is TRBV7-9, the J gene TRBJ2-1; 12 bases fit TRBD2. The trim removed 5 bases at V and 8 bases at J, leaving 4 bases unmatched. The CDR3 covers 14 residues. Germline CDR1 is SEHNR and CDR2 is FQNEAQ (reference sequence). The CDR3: CASSEGLAGHEQFF. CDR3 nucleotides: TGTGCCAGCAGCGAGGGACTAGCGGGCCATGAGCAGTTCTTC.

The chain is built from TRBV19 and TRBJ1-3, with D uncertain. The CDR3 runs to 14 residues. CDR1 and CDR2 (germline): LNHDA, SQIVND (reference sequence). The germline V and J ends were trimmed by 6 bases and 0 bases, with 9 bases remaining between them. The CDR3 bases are TGTGCCAGTAGCCTAGAGAACTCTGGAAACACCATATATTTT. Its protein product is CASSLENSGNTIYF.

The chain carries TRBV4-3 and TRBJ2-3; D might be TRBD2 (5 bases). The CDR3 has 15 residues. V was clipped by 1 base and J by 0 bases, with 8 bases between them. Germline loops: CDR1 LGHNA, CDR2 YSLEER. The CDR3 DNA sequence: TGCGCCAGCAGCCAAGTGGGCGGGAGCACAGATACGCAGTATTTT. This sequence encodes CASSQVGGSTDTQYF.

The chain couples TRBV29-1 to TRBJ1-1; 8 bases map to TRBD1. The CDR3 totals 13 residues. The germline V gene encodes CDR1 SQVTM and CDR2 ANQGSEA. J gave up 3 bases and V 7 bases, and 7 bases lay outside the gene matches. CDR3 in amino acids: CSANRGWDTEAFF. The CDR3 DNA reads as TGCAGCGCTAACAGGGGGTGGGACACTGAAGCTTTCTTT.

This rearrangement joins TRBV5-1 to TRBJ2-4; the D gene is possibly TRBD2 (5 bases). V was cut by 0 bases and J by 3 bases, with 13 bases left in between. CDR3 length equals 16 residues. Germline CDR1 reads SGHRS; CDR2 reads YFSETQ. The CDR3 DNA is TGCGCCAGCAGCTTGGTGGGGAGTACGGGCAAAAACATTCAGTACTTC. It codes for CASSLVGSTGKNIQYF. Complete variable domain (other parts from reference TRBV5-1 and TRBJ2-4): KAGVTQTPRYLIKTRGQQVTLSCSPISGHRSVSWYQQTPGQGLQFLFEYFSETQRNKGNFPGRFSGRQFSNSRSEMNVSTLELGDSALYLCASSLVGSTGKNIQYFGAGTRLSVL.

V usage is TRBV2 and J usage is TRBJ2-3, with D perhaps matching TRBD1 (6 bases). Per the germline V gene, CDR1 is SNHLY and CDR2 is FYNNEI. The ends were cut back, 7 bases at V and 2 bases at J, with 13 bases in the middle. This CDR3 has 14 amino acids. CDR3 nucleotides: TGTGCCAGCAATGGCAGGGGCTTCACAGATACGCAGTATTTT. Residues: CASNGRGFTDTQYF.

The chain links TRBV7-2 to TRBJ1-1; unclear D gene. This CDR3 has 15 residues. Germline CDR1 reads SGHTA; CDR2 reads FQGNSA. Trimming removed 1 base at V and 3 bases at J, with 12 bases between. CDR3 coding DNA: TGTGCCAGCAGCTTAGTGGGAGTTTGGGACACTGAAGCTTTCTTT. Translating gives CASSLVGVWDTEAFF.

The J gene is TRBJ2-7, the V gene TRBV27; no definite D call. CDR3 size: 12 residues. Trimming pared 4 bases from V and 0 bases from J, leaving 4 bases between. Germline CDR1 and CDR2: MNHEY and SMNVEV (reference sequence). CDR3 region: CASSSSSYEQYF. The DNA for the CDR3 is TGTGCCAGCAGTTCTTCCTCCTACGAGCAGTACTTC.

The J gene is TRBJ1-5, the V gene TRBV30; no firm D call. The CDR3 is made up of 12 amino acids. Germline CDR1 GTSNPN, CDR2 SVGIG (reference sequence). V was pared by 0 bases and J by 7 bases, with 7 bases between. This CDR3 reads CAWSVGWQPQHF. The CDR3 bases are TGTGCCTGGAGTGTGGGCTGGCAGCCCCAGCATTTT.

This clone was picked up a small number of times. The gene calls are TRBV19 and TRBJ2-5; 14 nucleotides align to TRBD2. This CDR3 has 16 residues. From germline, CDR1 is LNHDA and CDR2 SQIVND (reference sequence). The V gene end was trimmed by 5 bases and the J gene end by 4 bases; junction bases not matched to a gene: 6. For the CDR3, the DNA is TGTGCCAGTAGTCCGACTAGCGGGGGGGCAAGAGAGACCCAGTACTTC. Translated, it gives CASSPTSGGARETQYF.

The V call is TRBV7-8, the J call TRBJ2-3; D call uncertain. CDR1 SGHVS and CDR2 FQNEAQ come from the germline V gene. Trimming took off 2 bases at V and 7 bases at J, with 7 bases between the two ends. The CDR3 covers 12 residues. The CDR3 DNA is TGTGCCAGCAGCTTATATGAGAATACGCAGTATTTT. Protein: CASSLYENTQYF.

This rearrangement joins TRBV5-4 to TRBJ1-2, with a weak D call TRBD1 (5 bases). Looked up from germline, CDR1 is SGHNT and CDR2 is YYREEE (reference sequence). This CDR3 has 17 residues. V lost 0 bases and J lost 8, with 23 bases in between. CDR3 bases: TGTGCCAGCAGCTTGGCCGGGAGGGGCGCCCCTCTCCTAGGCTACACCTTC. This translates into CASSLAGRGAPLLGYTF.

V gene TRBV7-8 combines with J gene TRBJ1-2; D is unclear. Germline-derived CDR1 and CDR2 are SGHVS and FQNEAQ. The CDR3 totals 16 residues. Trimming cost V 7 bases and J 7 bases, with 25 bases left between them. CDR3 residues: CASTPQSSGTTLGYTF. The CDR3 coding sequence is TGTGCCAGCACCCCTCAATCGTCAGGCACAACTCTTGGCTACACCTTC.

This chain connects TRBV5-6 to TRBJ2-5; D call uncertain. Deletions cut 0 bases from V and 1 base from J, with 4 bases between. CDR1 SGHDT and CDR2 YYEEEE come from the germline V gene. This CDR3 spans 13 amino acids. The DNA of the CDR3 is TGTGCCAGCAGCTTGGGGGCCCAAGAGACCCAGTACTTC. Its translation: CASSLGAQETQYF.

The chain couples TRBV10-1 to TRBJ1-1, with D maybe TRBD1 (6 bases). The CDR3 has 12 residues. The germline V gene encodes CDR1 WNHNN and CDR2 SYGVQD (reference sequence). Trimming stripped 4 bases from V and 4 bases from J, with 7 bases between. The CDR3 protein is CASSAGATEAFF. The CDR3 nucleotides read TGCGCCAGCAGTGCAGGGGCCACTGAAGCTTTCTTT.